This T cell receptor (beta chain) was obtained from a study of blood T cells in healthy people across ages. This clonotype was counted ten times or more. Combining a sample-barcoded 5' primer with a J-beta primer mix, a second PCR ran for about 7 to 12 cycles. TCRdb redid the calling of the 5' RACE reads with MiXCR, one entry per CDR3 protein. The sample contains hundreds of thousands of distinct CDR3 sequences, 25% to 35% of which appear only once. Germline CDR1 is KGHDR and CDR2 is SFDVKD. V gave up 2 bases and J gave up 4 bases, with 10 bases separating them. CDR3 length: 14 residues. The rearrangement joins TRBV24-1 to TRBJ1-2; possible D gene TRBD1, 6 bases. The TCR originated in a woman of 80 years or more in good health. Sequenced sample: blood. CDR3 protein: CATSDSGQSYGYTF. CDR3 nucleotides: TGTGCCACCAGTGATTCAGGACAGTCCTATGGCTACACCTTC.